This TCR beta chain derives from a study of T cell responses to AZD1222 COVID-19 vaccine. Study results and limitations: Just 6 or 7 people given AZD1222 tested seropositive at baseline. Reports say nearly half of spike-specific TCRs go after unmutated variant regions. Mapped onto spike, vaccine-associated CD4 TCRs spanned it and were dominant at 160-218 and 743-854.

Data came from immunoSEQ multiplex PCR; TCRdb stores just in-frame clones and leaves some out. The table includes more than 65,000 clones, roughly nine tenths detected once. CDR3 size: 16 residues. Germline lookup yields CDR1 LNHDA and CDR2 SQIVND (reference sequence). V lost 1 base and J lost 1; bases outside the gene matches: 6. Of note for this clone: Its matching antigen is unknown.

Sequencing used peripheral blood, obtained on day 0 of AZD1222 vaccination. This chain connects TRBV19 to TRBJ1-1, with 7 bases aligning to TRBD1. The clonotype was recovered from an adult in good health. The CDR3 nucleotides are TGTGCCAGTAGTATAGGTTACGGGACAGAGAACACTGAAGCTTTCTTT. It encodes CASSIGYGTENTEAFF. Full variable domain (remainder filled in from reference TRBV19 and TRBJ1-1): DGGITQSPKYLFRKEGQNVTLSCEQNLNHDAMYWYRQDPGQGLRLIYYSQIVNDFQKGDIAEGYSVSREKKESFPLTVTSAQKNPTAFYLCASSIGYGTENTEAFFGQGTRLTVV.